This TCR beta chain is from a study of T cells in Graves' hyperthyroidism and ophthalmopathy. This clonotype has a count of ten or more. Template material for amplifying TCR beta CDR3 regions consisted of RNA transcripts. The HTBI primer set was used in a first-round RT-PCR of the TCR CDR3. TCRdb fed the multiplex PCR reads into MiXCR, producing one record per CDR3 protein. The data contain roughly 740,000 distinct CDR3 sequences, about 16% of them singletons. Stability of Graves' hyperthyroidism was defined as absent ophthalmopathy progression within 18 months. CDR3 length: 15 amino acids. From germline, CDR1 is KGHSH and CDR2 LQKENI. J was trimmed by 6 bases and V by 4 bases; bases with no gene match: 9.

This TCR derives from a man in his late teens or twenties with Graves' hyperthyroidism. This sequence joins TRBV18 and TRBJ1-1; 9 nucleotides agree with TRBD1. The source material was blood. CDR3 in DNA: TGTGCCAGCTCACTCGTAACAGGGGGCTCGGCTGAAGCTTTCTTT. This codes for CASSLVTGGSAEAFF.